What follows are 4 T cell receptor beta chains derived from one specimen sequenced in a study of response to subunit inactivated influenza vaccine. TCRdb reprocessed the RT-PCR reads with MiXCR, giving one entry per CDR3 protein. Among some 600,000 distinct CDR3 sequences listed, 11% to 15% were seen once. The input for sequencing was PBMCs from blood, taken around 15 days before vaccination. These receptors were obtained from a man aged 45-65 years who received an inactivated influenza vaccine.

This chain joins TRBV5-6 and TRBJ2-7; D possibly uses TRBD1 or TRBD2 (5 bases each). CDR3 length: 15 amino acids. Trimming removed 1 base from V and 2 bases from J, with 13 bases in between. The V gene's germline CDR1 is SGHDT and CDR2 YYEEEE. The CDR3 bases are TGTGCCAGCAGCTTGTTGGGACCCCTGACCTACGAGCAGTACTTC. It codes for CASSLLGPLTYEQYF.

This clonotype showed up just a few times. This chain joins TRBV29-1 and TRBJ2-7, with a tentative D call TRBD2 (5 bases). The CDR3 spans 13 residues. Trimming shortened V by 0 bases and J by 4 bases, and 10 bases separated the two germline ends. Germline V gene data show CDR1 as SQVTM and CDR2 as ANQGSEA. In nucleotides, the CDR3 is TGCAGCGTTGAAGAGGAGGAGGATTACGAGCAGTACTTC. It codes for CSVEEEEDYEQYF.

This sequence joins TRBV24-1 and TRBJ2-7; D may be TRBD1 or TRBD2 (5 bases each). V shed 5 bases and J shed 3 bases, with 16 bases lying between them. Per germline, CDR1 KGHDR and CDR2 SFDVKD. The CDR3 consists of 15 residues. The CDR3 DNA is TGTGCCACCAGTGTGGGGACCTCTACTATCTACGAGCAGTACTTC. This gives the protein CATSVGTSTIYEQYF.

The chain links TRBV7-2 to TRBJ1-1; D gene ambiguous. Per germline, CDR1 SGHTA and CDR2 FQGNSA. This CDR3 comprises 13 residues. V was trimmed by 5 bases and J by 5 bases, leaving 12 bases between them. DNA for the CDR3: TGTGCCAGCAGCCCTAGGCAGATAACTGAAGCTTTCTTT. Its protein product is CASSPRQITEAFF.